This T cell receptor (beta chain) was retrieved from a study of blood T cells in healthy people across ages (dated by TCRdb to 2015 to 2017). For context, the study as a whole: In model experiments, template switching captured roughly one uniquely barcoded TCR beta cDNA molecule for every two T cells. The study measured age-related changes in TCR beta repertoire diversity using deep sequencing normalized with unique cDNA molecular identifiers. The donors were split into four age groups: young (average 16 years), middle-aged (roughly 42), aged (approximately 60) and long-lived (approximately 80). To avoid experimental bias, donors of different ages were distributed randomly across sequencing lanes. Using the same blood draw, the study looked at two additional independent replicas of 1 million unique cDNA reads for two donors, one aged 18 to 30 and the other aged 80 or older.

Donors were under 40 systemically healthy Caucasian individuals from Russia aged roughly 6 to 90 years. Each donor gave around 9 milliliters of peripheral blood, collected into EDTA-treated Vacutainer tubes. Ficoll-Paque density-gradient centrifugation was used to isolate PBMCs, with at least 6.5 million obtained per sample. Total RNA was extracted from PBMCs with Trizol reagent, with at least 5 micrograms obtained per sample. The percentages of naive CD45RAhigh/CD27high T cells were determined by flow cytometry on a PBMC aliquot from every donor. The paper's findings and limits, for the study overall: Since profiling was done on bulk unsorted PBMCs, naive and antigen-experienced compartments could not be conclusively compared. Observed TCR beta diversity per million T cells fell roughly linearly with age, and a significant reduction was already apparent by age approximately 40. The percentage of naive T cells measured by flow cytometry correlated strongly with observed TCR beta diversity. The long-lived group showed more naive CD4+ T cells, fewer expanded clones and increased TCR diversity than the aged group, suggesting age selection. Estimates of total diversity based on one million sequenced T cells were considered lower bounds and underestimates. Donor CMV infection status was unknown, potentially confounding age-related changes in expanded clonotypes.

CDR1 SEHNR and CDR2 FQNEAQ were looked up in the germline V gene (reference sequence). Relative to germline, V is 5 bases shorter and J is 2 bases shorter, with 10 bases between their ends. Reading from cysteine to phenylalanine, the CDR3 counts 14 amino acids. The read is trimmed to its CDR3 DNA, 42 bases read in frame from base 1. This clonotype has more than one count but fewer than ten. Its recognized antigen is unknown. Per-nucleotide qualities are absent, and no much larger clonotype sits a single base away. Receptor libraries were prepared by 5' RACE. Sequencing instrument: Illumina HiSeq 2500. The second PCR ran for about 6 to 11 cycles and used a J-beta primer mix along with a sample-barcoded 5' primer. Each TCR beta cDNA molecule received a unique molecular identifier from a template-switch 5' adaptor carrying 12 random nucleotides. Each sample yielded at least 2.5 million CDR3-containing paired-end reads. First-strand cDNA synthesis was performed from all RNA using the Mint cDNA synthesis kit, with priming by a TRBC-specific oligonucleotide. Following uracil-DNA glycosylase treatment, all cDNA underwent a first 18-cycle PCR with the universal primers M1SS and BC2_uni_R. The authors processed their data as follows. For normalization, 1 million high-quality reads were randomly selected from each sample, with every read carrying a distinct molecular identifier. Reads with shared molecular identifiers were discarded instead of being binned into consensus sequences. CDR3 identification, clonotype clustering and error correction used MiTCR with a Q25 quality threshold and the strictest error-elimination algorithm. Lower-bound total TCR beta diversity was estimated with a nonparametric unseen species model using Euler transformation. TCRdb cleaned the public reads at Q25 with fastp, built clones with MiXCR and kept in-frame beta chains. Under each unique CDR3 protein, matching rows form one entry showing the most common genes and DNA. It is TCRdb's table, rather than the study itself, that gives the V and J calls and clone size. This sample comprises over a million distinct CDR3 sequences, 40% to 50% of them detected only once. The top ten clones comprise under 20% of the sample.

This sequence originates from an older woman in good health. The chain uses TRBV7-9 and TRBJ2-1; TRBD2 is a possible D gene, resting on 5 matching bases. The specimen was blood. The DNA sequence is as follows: TGTGCCAGCAGCCCGGACTCCCCCTACAATGAGCAGTTCTTC. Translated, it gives CASSPDSPYNEQFF.